Presented here are 4 T cell receptor beta chains from one specimen sequenced in a study of cytomegalovirus exposure and HLA in healthy donors. PCR involved 60 Vbeta and 13 Jbeta primers. TCRdb's table, derived via immunoSEQ multiplex PCR, lists solely in-frame clones and lacks some. Of 80,000 to 100,000 clones detected, under 80% appear once; the ten largest clones hold about 7%. Specimen: PBMCs. Source of these receptors: a man in his fifties or sixties in good health and CMV-seropositive.

A few counts support this clone. V is TRBV4-1 and J is TRBJ2-1; 10 bases map to TRBD2. The CDR3 totals 15 residues. The trim removed 3 bases at V and 7 bases at J, leaving 6 bases unmatched. CDR1 MGHRA and CDR2 YSYEKL come from the germline V gene. CDR3 in amino acids: CASSQTGTSENEQFF. The CDR3 region has the DNA TGCGCCAGCAGCCAGACCGGGACTAGCGAGAATGAGCAGTTCTTC.

This clone was seen more than once but under ten times. V is TRBV30 and J is TRBJ2-5, with TRBD2 matching 10 bases. Trimming took 2 bases from V and 4 from J; bases not matched to a gene: 4. This CDR3 spans 14 amino acids. Germline V gives CDR1 GTSNPN, CDR2 SVGIG (reference sequence). The CDR3 region is CAWSSGGAAETQYF. The CDR3 coding sequence is TGTGCCTGGAGTAGCGGGGGGGCGGCAGAGACCCAGTACTTC.

This chain uses TRBV5-6 with TRBJ1-5; the match to TRBD1 covers 7 bases. V trimming: 3 bases; J trimming: 7 bases; junction bases outside the gene matches: 7. Germline V gives CDR1 SGHDT, CDR2 YYEEEE. The CDR3 has 14 amino acids. CDR3 bases: TGTGCCAGCAGCTCCGACAGGGTGGGGCAGCCCCAGCATTTT. Its protein is CASSSDRVGQPQHF.

The chain joins TRBV13 to TRBJ2-7; 9 bases agree with TRBD1. This CDR3 has 14 residues. V shed 0 bases and J 6 bases; nucleotides not matched to a gene: 3. Per the germline V gene, CDR1 is PRHDT and CDR2 is FYEKMQ (reference sequence). DNA for the CDR3: TGTGCCAGCAGCTTAGGGACAGGGGGAGGCGAGCAGTACTTC. This codes for CASSLGTGGGEQYF.